This TCR beta chain was captured by sequencing in a study of T cells in Graves' hyperthyroidism and ophthalmopathy. V was pared by 4 bases and J by 3 bases, with 15 bases between. Germline V gene sequence: CDR1 LGHDT, CDR2 YNNKEL (reference sequence). The CDR3 loop spans 16 amino acids. Amplification of TCR beta CDR3 regions used RNA as the template. First-round RT-PCR with HTBI primers amplified the TCR CDR3 region. Each CDR3 protein gets one entry after TCRdb re-called the multiplex PCR reads with MiXCR. The table records approximately 430,000 distinct CDR3 sequences, around 16% of them present only once. This clonotype was counted many times.

This sequence joins TRBV3-1 and TRBJ2-2, with D perhaps assigned TRBD1 or TRBD2 (5 bases each). The origin of this receptor is a woman between 18 and 29 years old with Graves' hyperthyroidism. Source material: blood. CDR3 region: CASSPLDWDDTGELFF. DNA for the CDR3: TGTGCCAGCAGCCCACTTGACTGGGACGACACCGGGGAGCTGTTTTTT.